Included here is one T cell receptor beta chain sequence, with context. Its antigen is unknown. The data were obtained in a study of graft-versus-host responses after intestinal transplantation. The wider study: Those transplanted obtained multivisceral, liver-intestinal, or isolated intestinal grafts.

Germline CDR1 reads SEHNR; CDR2 reads FQNEAQ (reference sequence). This CDR3 spans 13 amino acids. V shed 5 bases and J shed 1 base, with 8 bases lying between them. Only in-frame clones appear in the TCRdb table, and some are missing; sequencing was by immunoSEQ multiplex PCR. The sample lists some 88,000 clones, 93% occurring once. Study results and limitations: Marrow from the recipient contained GvH clones, some of which had appeared first in ileum or blood.

The specimen was unstimulated CD8+ T cells sorted from spleen or lymph node cells, collected before intestinal transplant. The rearrangement links TRBV7-9 to TRBJ1-1; D possibly corresponds to TRBD1 (5 bases). The TCR comes from a human donor who received an intestinal transplant. The CDR3 DNA sequence: TGTGCCAGCAGCCGCAGGGAGAACACTGAAGCTTTCTTT. As protein: CASSRRENTEAFF.